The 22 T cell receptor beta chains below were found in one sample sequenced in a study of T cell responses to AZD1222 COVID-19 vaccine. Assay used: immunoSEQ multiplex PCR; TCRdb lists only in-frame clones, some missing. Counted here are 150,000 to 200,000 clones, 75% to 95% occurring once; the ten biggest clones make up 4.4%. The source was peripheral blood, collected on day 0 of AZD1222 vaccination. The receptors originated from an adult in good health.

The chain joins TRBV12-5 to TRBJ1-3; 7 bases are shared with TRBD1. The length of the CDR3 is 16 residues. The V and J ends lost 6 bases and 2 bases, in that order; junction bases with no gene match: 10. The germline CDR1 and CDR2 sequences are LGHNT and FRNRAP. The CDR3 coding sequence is TGTGCTAGTGGCTCCCCTGGGGGGACAGCTGGAAACACCATATATTTT. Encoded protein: CASGSPGGTAGNTIYF.

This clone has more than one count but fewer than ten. CDR3 region: CASSPQLAKNIQYF. DNA of the CDR3: TGTGCCAGCTCACCCCAACTAGCCAAAAACATTCAGTACTTC. The J gene is TRBJ2-4, the V gene TRBV18; D not resolved. This CDR3 contains 14 residues. The germline gives CDR1 KGHSH, CDR2 LQKENI. Deletions cut 3 bases from V and 0 bases from J, with 6 bases between.

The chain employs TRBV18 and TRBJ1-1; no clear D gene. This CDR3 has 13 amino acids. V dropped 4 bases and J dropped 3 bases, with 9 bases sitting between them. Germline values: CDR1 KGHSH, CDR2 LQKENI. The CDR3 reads CASSRDRDTEAFF. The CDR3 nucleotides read TGTGCCAGCTCACGAGACCGGGACACTGAAGCTTTCTTT.

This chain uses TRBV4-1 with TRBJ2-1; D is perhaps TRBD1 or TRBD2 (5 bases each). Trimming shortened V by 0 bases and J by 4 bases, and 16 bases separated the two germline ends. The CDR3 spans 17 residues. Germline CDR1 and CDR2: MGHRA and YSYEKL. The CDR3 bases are TGCGCCAGCAGCCAAGATAGAGGGGCAGACACTTACAATGAGCAGTTCTTC. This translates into CASSQDRGADTYNEQFF.

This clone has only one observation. The CDR3 DNA sequence: TGTGCCTGGAGGGGGGCCTCCCCGAATGAAAAACTGTTTTTT. This gives the protein CAWRGASPNEKLFF. The chain couples TRBV30 to TRBJ1-4; the D gene is possibly TRBD1 (6 bases). Germline loops: CDR1 GTSNPN, CDR2 SVGIG (reference sequence). Trimming pared 3 bases from V and 5 bases from J, leaving 13 bases between. The CDR3 loop spans 14 amino acids.

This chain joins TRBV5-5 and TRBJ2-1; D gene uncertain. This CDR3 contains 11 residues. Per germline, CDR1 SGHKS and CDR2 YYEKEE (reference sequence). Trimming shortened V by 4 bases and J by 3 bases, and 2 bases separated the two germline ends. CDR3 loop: CASSHYNEQFF. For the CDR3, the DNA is TGTGCCAGCAGCCACTACAATGAGCAGTTCTTC.

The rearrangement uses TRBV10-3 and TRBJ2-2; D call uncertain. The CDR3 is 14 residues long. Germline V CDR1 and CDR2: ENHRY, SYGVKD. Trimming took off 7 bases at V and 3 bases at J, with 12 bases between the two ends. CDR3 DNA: TGTGCCATCAAGGCAGGTACGGACACCGGGGAGCTGTTTTTT. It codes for CAIKAGTDTGELFF.

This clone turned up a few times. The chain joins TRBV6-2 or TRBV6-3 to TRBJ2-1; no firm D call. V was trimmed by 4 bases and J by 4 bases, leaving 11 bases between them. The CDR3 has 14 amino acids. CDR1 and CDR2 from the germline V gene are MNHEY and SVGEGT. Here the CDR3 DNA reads TGTGCCAGCAGTTCCGCCTCTCCTTACAATGAGCAGTTCTTC. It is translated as CASSSASPYNEQFF.

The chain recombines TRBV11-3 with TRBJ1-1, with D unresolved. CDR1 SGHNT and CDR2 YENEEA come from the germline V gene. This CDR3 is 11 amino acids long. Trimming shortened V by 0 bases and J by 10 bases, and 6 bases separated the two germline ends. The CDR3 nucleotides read TGTGCCAGCAGCTTAGATGGGCGAGCTTTCTTT. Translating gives CASSLDGRAFF.

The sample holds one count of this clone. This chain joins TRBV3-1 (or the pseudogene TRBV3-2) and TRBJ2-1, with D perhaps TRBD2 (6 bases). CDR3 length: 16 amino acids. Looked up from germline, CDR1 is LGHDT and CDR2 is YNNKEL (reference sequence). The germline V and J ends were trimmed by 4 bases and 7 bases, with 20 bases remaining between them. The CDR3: CASSRFASVPSNEQFF. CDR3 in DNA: TGTGCCAGCAGCCGCTTTGCTAGCGTGCCCTCGAATGAGCAGTTCTTC.

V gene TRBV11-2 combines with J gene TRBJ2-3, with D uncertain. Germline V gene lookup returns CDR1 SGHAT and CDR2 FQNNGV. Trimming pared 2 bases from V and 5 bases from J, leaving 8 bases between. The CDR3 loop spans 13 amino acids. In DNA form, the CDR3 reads TGTGCCAGCAGCTTAACCACGGGAGATACGCAGTATTTT. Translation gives CASSLTTGDTQYF.

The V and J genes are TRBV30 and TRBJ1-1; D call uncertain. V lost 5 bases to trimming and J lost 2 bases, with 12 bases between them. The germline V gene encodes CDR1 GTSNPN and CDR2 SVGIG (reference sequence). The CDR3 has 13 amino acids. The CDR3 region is CAWGGRFNTEAFF. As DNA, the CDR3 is TGTGCCTGGGGCGGGCGTTTTAACACTGAAGCTTTCTTT.

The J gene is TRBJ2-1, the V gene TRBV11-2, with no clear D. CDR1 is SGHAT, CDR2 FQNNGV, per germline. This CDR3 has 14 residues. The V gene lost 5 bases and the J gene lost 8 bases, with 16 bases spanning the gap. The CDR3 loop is CASSTQSYVDEQFF. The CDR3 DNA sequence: TGTGCCAGCAGCACCCAATCGTACGTCGATGAGCAGTTCTTC.

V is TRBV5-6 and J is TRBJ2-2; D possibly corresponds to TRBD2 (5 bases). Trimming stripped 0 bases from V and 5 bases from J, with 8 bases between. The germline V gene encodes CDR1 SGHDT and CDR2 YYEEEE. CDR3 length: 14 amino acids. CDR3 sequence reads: CASSLVPGTGELFF. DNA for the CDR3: TGTGCCAGCAGCTTGGTTCCGGGGACCGGGGAGCTGTTTTTT.

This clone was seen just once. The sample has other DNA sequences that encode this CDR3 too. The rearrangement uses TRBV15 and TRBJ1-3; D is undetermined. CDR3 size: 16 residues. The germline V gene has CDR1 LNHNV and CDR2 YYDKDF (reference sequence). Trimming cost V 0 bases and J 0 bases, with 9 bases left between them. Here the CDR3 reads CATSREGRSSGNTIYF. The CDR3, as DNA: TGTGCCACCAGCAGAGAAGGCAGGAGCTCTGGAAACACCATATATTTT.

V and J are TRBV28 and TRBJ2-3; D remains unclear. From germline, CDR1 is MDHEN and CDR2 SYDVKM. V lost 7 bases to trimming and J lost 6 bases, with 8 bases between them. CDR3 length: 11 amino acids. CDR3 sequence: CASKRVDTQYF. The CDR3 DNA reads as TGTGCCAGCAAGCGAGTTGATACGCAGTATTTT.

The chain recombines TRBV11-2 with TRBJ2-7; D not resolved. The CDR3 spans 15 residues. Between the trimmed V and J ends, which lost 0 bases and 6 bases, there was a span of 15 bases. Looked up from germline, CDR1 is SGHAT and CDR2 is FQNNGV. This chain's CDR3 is CASSLEVARFREQYF. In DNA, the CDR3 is TGTGCCAGCAGCTTAGAAGTTGCCCGGTTTCGCGAGCAGTACTTC. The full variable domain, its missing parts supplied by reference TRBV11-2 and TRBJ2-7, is EAGVAQSPRYKIIEKRQSVAFWCNPISGHATLYWYQQILGQGPKLLIQFQNNGVVDDSQLPKDRFSAERLKGVDSTLKIQPAKLEDSAVYLCASSLEVARFREQYFGPGTRLTVT.

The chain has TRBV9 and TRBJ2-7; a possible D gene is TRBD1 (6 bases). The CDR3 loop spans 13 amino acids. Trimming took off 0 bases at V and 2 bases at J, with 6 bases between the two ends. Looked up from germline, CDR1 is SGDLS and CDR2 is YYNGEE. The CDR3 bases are TGTGCCAGCAGCGTAGGGACAGCCTACGAGCAGTACTTC. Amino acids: CASSVGTAYEQYF.

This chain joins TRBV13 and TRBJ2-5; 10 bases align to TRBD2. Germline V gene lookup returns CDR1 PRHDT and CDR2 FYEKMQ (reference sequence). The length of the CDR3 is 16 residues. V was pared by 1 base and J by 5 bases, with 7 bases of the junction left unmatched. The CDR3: CASSLVVAGGGETQYF. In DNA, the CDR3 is TGTGCCAGCAGCTTAGTTGTAGCGGGAGGTGGCGAGACCCAGTACTTC. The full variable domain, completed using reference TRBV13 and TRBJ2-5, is AAGVIQSPRHLIKEKRETATLKCYPIPRHDTVYWYQQGPGQDPQFLISFYEKMQSDKGSIPDRFSAQQFSDYHSELNMSSLELGDSALYFCASSLVVAGGGETQYFGPGTRLLVL.

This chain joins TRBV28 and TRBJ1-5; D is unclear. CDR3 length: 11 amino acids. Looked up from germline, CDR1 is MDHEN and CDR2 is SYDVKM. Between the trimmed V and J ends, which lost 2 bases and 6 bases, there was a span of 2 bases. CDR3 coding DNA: TGTGCCAGCAGTTTAGGTCAGCCCCAGCATTTT. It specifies CASSLGQPQHF.

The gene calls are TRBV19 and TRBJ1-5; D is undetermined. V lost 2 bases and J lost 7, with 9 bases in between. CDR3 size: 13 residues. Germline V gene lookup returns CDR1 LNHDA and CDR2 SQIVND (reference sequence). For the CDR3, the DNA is TGTGCCAGTAGTATAACGAGTTGGCAGCCCCAGCATTTT. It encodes CASSITSWQPQHF.

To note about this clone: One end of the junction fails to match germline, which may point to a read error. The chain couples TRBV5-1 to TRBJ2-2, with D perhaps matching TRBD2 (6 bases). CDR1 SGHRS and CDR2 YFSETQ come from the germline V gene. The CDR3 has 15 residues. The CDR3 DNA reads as TGCGCCAGCTGCTTAGGGGCTAGCGACACCGGGGAGCTGTTTTTT. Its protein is CASCLGASDTGELFF.